These 18 T cell receptor beta chains originate from one sample sequenced in a study of STAT5B mutations in CD4+ large granular lymphocyte leukemia. Assay: immunoSEQ multiplex PCR; the TCRdb copy retains only in-frame clones and omits some. The table has some 29,000 clones, around 78% seen once. The sample comprised CD4+ T cells from blood buffy coats. The receptors originated from a human donor in good health.

This clone came up a few times. The rearrangement joins TRBV6-5 to TRBJ1-5; D perhaps matches TRBD1 (5 bases). The CDR3 has 14 residues. Germline V CDR1 and CDR2: MNHEY, SVGAGI. Trimming took 6 bases from V and 7 from J, leaving 16 bases between them. As DNA, the CDR3 is TGTGCCAGCAGACCGACAGACCCCGGGCAGCCCCAGCATTTT. Translating it yields CASRPTDPGQPQHF.

This chain links TRBV10-3 with TRBJ1-4; 10 positions match TRBD1. V lost 6 bases, J lost 8 bases, and 9 bases stayed unmatched. This CDR3 comprises 15 residues. Germline V lookup: CDR1 ENHRY, CDR2 SYGVKD. The CDR3 DNA is TGTGCCATCAGACCCGGGGGGACAGGGGAAGAAAAACTGTTTTTT. Its translation: CAIRPGGTGEEKLFF.

The chain employs TRBV9 and TRBJ2-3, with D maybe TRBD1 (5 bases). Germline V gene data show CDR1 as SGDLS and CDR2 as YYNGEE. The germline V and J ends were trimmed by 0 bases and 2 bases, with 16 bases remaining between them. This CDR3 region has 17 residues. The CDR3 sequence: CASSVAPGQGITDTQYF. CDR3 in DNA: TGTGCCAGCAGCGTAGCTCCAGGGCAAGGTATCACAGATACGCAGTATTTT.

The chain has TRBV11-2 and TRBJ2-7, with 7 bases aligning to TRBD2. Germline CDR1 reads SGHAT; CDR2 reads FQNNGV. With V trimmed by 2 bases and J by 3 bases, 7 bases remained unmatched. The CDR3 is 15 residues long. The CDR3 is CASSLWAGEGYEQYF. CDR3 sequence (DNA): TGTGCCAGCAGCTTATGGGCGGGAGAAGGCTACGAGCAGTACTTC.

In the case of this clone: This specimen includes other DNA sequences encoding the same CDR3. This chain connects TRBV30 to TRBJ2-1; the D is unclear. Germline assignment: CDR1 GTSNPN and CDR2 SVGIG (reference sequence). V was trimmed by 2 bases and J by 0 bases, leaving 5 bases between them. This CDR3 is built from 13 residues. The CDR3 loop reads CAWSLSSYNEQFF. In DNA, the CDR3 is TGTGCCTGGAGTCTAAGCTCCTACAATGAGCAGTTCTTC.

This sequence joins TRBV7-6 and TRBJ1-2, with D possibly being TRBD1 (6 bases). Germline-derived CDR1 and CDR2 are SGHVS and FNYEAQ. The ends were cut back, 5 bases at V and 4 bases at J, with 14 bases in the middle. CDR3 length: 14 residues. CDR3 nucleotides: TGTGCCAGCAGCCGATTGGACAGCAGCTATGGCTACACCTTC. Translating gives CASSRLDSSYGYTF.

This rearrangement joins TRBV27 to TRBJ2-1; 8 positions match TRBD2. This CDR3 has 15 residues. The V gene end was trimmed by 2 bases and the J gene end by 8 bases; junction bases not matched to a gene: 8. Germline V CDR1 and CDR2: MNHEY, SMNVEV (reference sequence). The CDR3 region is CASSLAGSGIHEQFF. The CDR3 coding sequence is TGTGCCAGCAGTTTAGCGGGTAGCGGGATACATGAGCAGTTCTTC.

The chain is built from TRBV18 and TRBJ2-7, with no clear D. The CDR3 has 14 amino acids. Trimming took off 3 bases at V and 2 bases at J, with 11 bases between the two ends. Germline CDR1 is KGHSH and CDR2 is LQKENI. CDR3 protein: CASSPIDGPYEQYV. The CDR3 bases are TGTGCCAGCTCACCGATTGACGGACCCTACGAGCAGTACGTC.

The gene calls are TRBV19 and TRBJ2-7; D call uncertain. V dropped 3 bases and J dropped 2 bases, with 8 bases sitting between them. Germline CDR1 is LNHDA and CDR2 is SQIVND (reference sequence). The CDR3 covers 13 residues. CDR3 DNA sequence: TGTGCCAGTAGTATGGTGCTAGCCTACGAGCAGTACTTC. It is translated as CASSMVLAYEQYF.

The chain uses TRBV18 and TRBJ1-6; a weak D match, TRBD1 (5 bases). Germline V gives CDR1 KGHSH, CDR2 LQKENI. The CDR3 consists of 13 residues. The germline V and J ends were trimmed by 2 bases and 7 bases, with 6 bases remaining between them. The CDR3 DNA is TGTGCCAGCTCACCAGGGGGGAATTCACCCCTCCACTTT. This codes for CASSPGGNSPLHF.

The J gene is TRBJ1-4, the V gene TRBV27; 9 bases are shared with TRBD1. Germline CDR1 reads MNHEY; CDR2 reads SMNVEV (reference sequence). V was pared by 3 bases and J by 7 bases, with 3 bases of the junction left unmatched. CDR3 length: 14 residues. The CDR3 protein is CASSFRQGVEKLFF. The CDR3 bases are TGTGCCAGCAGTTTCCGACAGGGGGTTGAAAAACTGTTTTTT.

This rearrangement joins TRBV2 to TRBJ1-5, with D possibly being TRBD1 (5 bases). The germline V gene encodes CDR1 SNHLY and CDR2 FYNNEI. The V gene lost 6 bases and the J gene lost 3 bases, with 9 bases spanning the gap. The CDR3 is 13 residues long. Here the CDR3 DNA reads TGTGCCAGCAGGGGACTTTCCAATCAGCCCCAGCATTTT. It is translated as CASRGLSNQPQHF.

V gene TRBV6-5 combines with J gene TRBJ2-2, with a tentative D call TRBD2 (6 bases). Germline lookup yields CDR1 MNHEY and CDR2 SVGAGI. The CDR3 spans 13 residues. V was shortened by 6 bases and J by 10 bases, with 15 bases between the two germline ends. CDR3 nucleotides: TGTGCCAGCAGGCTGAGGGAGGCCAAGGAGCTGTTTTTT. Translation: CASRLREAKELFF.

The chain uses TRBV12-2 and TRBJ2-7; TRBD1 is the table's D call, not checked against the DNA. TRBV12-2 is a recognized pseudogene. The CDR3 loop spans 20 amino acids. In nucleotides, the CDR3 is TGTGCAAGTCGCTTAGATAACCCGGCAGGGTATTGGCAAAACTCCTACGAGCAGTACGTC. Protein product: CASRLDNPAGYWQNSYEQYV.

The V call is TRBV6-5, the J call TRBJ2-1; D is ambiguous. The CDR3 runs 12 residues. CDR1 and CDR2 from the germline V gene are MNHEY and SVGAGI. V shed 5 bases and J shed 6 bases, with 8 bases lying between them. CDR3 DNA: TGTGCCAGCAGTCACAGCCCCAATGAGCAGTTCTTC. This sequence encodes CASSHSPNEQFF.

V usage is TRBV11-2 and J usage is TRBJ2-1, with 7 bases aligning to TRBD2. The CDR3 is made up of 13 amino acids. Trimming at V came to 2 bases and at J to 13 bases, leaving 8 bases not matched to a gene. Germline V gene data show CDR1 as SGHAT and CDR2 as FQNNGV. The CDR3 DNA sequence: TGTGCCAGCAGCTTACCGGGGAGGGGAGCCCAGTTCTTC. Protein product: CASSLPGRGAQFF.

The chain joins TRBV2 to TRBJ1-2; D ambiguous. V was pared by 2 bases and J by 4 bases, with 14 bases between. Germline V lookup: CDR1 SNHLY, CDR2 FYNNEI. This CDR3 region has 15 residues. CDR3 in amino acids: CASSEPGKGGYGYTF. In nucleotides, the CDR3 is TGTGCCAGCAGTGAACCGGGAAAAGGAGGCTATGGCTACACCTTC.

The chain carries TRBV7-2 and TRBJ2-3, with TRBD1 matching 11 bases. CDR1 and CDR2 (germline): SGHTA, FQGNSA. The V gene end was trimmed by 4 bases and the J gene end by 3 bases; junction bases not matched to a gene: 3. The CDR3 contains 15 residues. The CDR3 coding sequence is TGTGCCAGCAGCTCCGGACAGGGGGCAACAGATACGCAGTATTTT. Translating gives CASSSGQGATDTQYF.